This T cell receptor beta chain appears in the sequencing data of a study of blood T cell repertoires in COVID-19 (dated by TCRdb to the early 2020s). As for the study more broadly: Samples from collaborators originated in the United States, Italy and Spain and spanned both the acute and convalescent phases of COVID-19. The repertoires were released in a freely available public database intended as a resource for research on the immune response to SARS-CoV-2. HLA class I and class II types, where available, came from metadata supplied by the sample provider rather than from assay-based typing. The samples were drawn from two sources: the first 160 participants of the ongoing ImmuneRACE study, and 1,000 to 1,500 subjects contributed by 6 global collaborators. Sample metadata almost always included a de-identified subject ID, COVID-19 status, age in years and sex. The dataset comprised deeply sampled blood TCRbeta repertoires from subjects exposed to, actively infected with, or recovered from COVID-19. The prospective study material was composed of cDNA or gDNA derived from T cells, B-cell-depleted T cells, or PBMCs.

General findings and caveats noted by the study authors: Clinical and demographic metadata were provided uncurated, with the amount varying by source and participant.

A second Seattle source provided samples from volunteer blood donors who had recovered from COVID-19. Each collaborating institution followed its own protocols to collect whole blood in K2EDTA tubes. Collaborator samples were shipped for TCRbeta analysis as frozen whole blood, isolated PBMCs, or DNA extracted from either sample type. The immunoSEQ Assay, a bias-controlled multiplex PCR, was used to amplify TCRbeta CDR3 regions from genomic DNA. The paper's data handling went like this. The number of nucleated cells in each sample was estimated by amplification of reference gene primers within the assay. To quantify the absolute abundance of each unique TCRbeta CDR3 rearrangement, sequence reads were collapsed and filtered. For each sample, productive Simpson clonality was calculated as the square root of Simpson's diversity index across productive rearrangements. TCRdb took over this immuneACCESS table, retaining in-frame rearrangements with V and J assigned. Such tables are incomplete; in checked studies, under half of the missing clones stem from an unresolved V gene, and the remainder is unexplained. V and J calls and clone size are copied from that table; D and trimming were computed from the DNA. For this sample the table gives about 170,000 clones, of which 84% were detected only once. Of the sample, 7.7% falls within the top ten clones.

This clone was picked up a small number of times. Its binding antigen is unknown. Per-base quality was not reported, and no clone a single base away is much larger than it. Spanning cysteine to phenylalanine, the CDR3 consists of 11 amino acids. Of the read, only the CDR3 DNA is kept; its 33 bases are in frame from base 1. The germline V gene specifies KGHDR as CDR1 and SFDVKD as CDR2. V lost 5 bases and J lost 9 bases; the stretch between them is 7 bases long. The receptor comes from a man aged 40-49 years who had recovered from COVID-19. Sequencing was performed on peripheral blood. The V and J segments used are TRBV24-1 and TRBJ2-1; the D segment could be TRBD2, given 5 matching bases. This receptor carries the CDR3 CATSAGGEQFF. The DNA is as follows: TGTGCCACCAGTGCCGGAGGTGAGCAGTTCTTC.